This T cell receptor (beta chain) is from a study of shared clonotypes between healthy human individuals. Study summary: A donor's plate count was three for CD4 naive and three for CD4 memory; CD8 naive had two and CD8 memory one. Study-wide results and caveats: Generally, estimated richness proved larger in naive subsets than it did in memory subsets.

The germline V and J ends were trimmed by 3 bases and 3 bases, with 16 bases remaining between them. The CDR3 extends over 16 amino acids. Germline V gives CDR1 SGDLS, CDR2 YYNGEE. As for this clone: As yet, its antigen is unknown.

Only CD45RO-negative cells positively selected for CCR7 counted as naive CD8 cells, so terminally differentiated effector memory CD45RA+ cells were excluded. On sorted subsets, replicate PCRs used 150 to 250 ng DNA, or roughly 30,000 T cell genomes. Sequenced by immunoSEQ multiplex PCR; TCRdb stores in-frame clones only, minus some. In the table there are about 2.2 million clones, about 93% of which are singletons. Sequenced material: naive CD8+ T cells from PBMCs. This chain joins TRBV9 and TRBJ1-3, with a weak D call TRBD1 (5 bases). The TCR originated in a man aged 18 to 30 in good health. Some clones in this sample may be carry-over from other donors' samples. CDR3 DNA sequence: TGTGCCAGCAGCGCCCGGGACGGGCCTTTTGGAAACACCATATATTTT. Protein product: CASSARDGPFGNTIYF.